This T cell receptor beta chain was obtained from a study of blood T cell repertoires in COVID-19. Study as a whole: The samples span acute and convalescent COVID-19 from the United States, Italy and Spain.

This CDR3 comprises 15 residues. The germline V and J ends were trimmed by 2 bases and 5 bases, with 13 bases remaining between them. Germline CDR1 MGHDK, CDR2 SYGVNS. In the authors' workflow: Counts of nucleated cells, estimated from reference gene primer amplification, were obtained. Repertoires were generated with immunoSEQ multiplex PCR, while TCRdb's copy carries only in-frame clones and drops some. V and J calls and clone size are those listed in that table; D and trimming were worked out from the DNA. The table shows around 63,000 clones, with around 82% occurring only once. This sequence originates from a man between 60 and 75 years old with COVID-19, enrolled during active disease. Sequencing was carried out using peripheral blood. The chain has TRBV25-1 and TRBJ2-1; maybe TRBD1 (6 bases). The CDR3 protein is CASSEPGTTDNEQFF. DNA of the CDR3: TGTGCCAGCAGTGAACCCGGGACAACAGACAATGAGCAGTTCTTC.